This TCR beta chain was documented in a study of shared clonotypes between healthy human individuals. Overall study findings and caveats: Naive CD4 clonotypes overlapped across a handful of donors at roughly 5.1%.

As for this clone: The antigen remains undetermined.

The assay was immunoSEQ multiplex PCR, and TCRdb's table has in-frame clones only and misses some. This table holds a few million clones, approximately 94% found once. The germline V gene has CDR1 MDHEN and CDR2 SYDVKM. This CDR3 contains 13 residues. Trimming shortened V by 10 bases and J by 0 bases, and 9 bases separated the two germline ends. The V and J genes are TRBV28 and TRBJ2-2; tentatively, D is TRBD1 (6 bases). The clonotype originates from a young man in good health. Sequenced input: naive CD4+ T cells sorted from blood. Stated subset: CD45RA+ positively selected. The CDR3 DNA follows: TGTGCCACACAGGGTCCGAACACCGGGGAGCTGTTTTTT. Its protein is CATQGPNTGELFF.